Listed below are T cell receptor beta chains from one sample, sequenced in a study of control samples from healthy donors and cancer patients. Profiling relied on immunoSEQ multiplex PCR, and the TCRdb table lists in-frame clones only, not all of them. The sample includes approximately 150,000 clones, approximately 90% of them seen just once. The sample comprised blood. Receptors originate from a woman aged 25 to 39 in good health. The CDR3 runs from the conserved cysteine through the conserved F or W. Each record gives: J gene, V gene, D gene, CDR3 protein, CDR3 DNA. A D gene is named only where the DNA matches it firmly.

j_call: TRBJ1-4; v_call: TRBV7-9; d_call: -; cdr3_aa: CASSLALGWAAQTNEKLFF; cdr3_nt: TGTGCCAGCAGCTTAGCGCTAGGGTGGGCAGCACAAACTAATGAAAAACTGTTTTTT
j_call: TRBJ2-7; v_call: TRBV7-9; d_call: -; cdr3_aa: CASSQNRSRMTYEQYF; cdr3_nt: TGTGCCAGCAGCCAAAACAGGAGCCGGATGACCTACGAGCAGTACTTC
j_call: TRBJ1-4; v_call: TRBV27; d_call: -; cdr3_aa: CASGLGGVKLFF; cdr3_nt: TGTGCCAGCGGTCTGGGGGGGGTAAAACTGTTTTTT
j_call: TRBJ1-1; v_call: TRBV9; d_call: -; cdr3_aa: CASSVGWGTLNTEAFF; cdr3_nt: TGTGCCAGCAGCGTAGGATGGGGGACCTTGAACACTGAAGCTTTCTTT
j_call: TRBJ1-1; v_call: TRBV28; d_call: -; cdr3_aa: CASSLGEGSEAFF; cdr3_nt: TGTGCCAGCAGTTTAGGAGAAGGTTCTGAAGCTTTCTTT
j_call: TRBJ2-2; v_call: TRBV4-2; d_call: TRBD2; cdr3_aa: CASSQDQAGPGELFF; cdr3_nt: TGTGCCAGCAGCCAAGATCAAGCGGGACCCGGGGAGCTGTTTTTT
j_call: TRBJ2-7; v_call: TRBV28; d_call: -; cdr3_aa: CASSYSTGDLYEQYF; cdr3_nt: TGTGCCAGCAGCTACTCTACCGGGGACCTTTACGAGCAGTACTTC
j_call: TRBJ1-3; v_call: TRBV30; d_call: TRBD1; cdr3_aa: CALLTGSGNTIYF; cdr3_nt: TGTGCCCTACTGACAGGGTCCGGAAACACCATATATTTT
j_call: TRBJ2-5; v_call: TRBV24-1; d_call: -; cdr3_aa: CATVDGEAETQYF; cdr3_nt: TGTGCCACCGTGGATGGGGAGGCCGAGACCCAGTACTTC
j_call: TRBJ2-3; v_call: TRBV5-1; d_call: -; cdr3_aa: CASSLVGGRTADTQYF; cdr3_nt: TGCGCCAGCAGCTTGGTTGGGGGACGGACCGCAGATACGCAGTATTTT
j_call: TRBJ1-2; v_call: TRBV29-1; d_call: TRBD1; cdr3_aa: CSVGGQGTNYGYTF; cdr3_nt: TGCAGCGTTGGAGGACAGGGCACCAACTATGGCTACACCTTC
j_call: TRBJ2-1; v_call: TRBV15; d_call: TRBD2; cdr3_aa: CATSRDYGLGGNEQFF; cdr3_nt: TGTGCCACCAGCAGAGATTACGGACTAGGAGGCAATGAGCAGTTCTTC
j_call: TRBJ2-5; v_call: TRBV6-5; d_call: -; cdr3_aa: CASSRDLGVETQYF; cdr3_nt: TGTGCCAGCAGCAGGGACCTAGGCGTAGAGACCCAGTACTTC
j_call: TRBJ1-5; v_call: TRBV19; d_call: -; cdr3_aa: CASSIRGPNQPQHF; cdr3_nt: TGTGCCAGTAGTATAAGAGGGCCCAATCAGCCCCAGCATTTT
j_call: TRBJ1-1; v_call: TRBV19; d_call: TRBD1; cdr3_aa: CASSNRGLNTEAFF; cdr3_nt: TGTGCCAGTAGTAACAGGGGACTGAACACTGAAGCTTTCTTT
j_call: TRBJ2-3; v_call: TRBV4-2; d_call: TRBD1; cdr3_aa: CASSQVDRGNTDTQYF; cdr3_nt: TGTGCCAGCAGCCAAGTGGACAGGGGTAACACAGATACGCAGTATTTT
j_call: TRBJ2-1; v_call: TRBV24-1; d_call: TRBD2; cdr3_aa: CATSGTGGQWDEQFF; cdr3_nt: TGTGCCACCAGTGGTACGGGAGGCCAATGGGATGAGCAGTTCTTC